Here is one T cell receptor beta chain with its context. It has no known antigen specificity. Nothing much larger sits one base from this clone, and base qualities are not available. The sample belongs to a study of blood T cell repertoires in COVID-19 (dated by TCRdb to the early 2020s). General notes on the study: Samples from collaborators originated in the United States, Italy and Spain and spanned both the acute and convalescent phases of COVID-19. The prospective study material was composed of cDNA or gDNA derived from T cells, B-cell-depleted T cells, or PBMCs. Subjects who had been exposed to COVID-19, were actively infected with it, or had recovered from it provided the deeply sampled blood TCRbeta repertoires that made up the dataset. The repertoires were made available in a free public database intended to serve as a resource for research on the immune response to SARS-CoV-2. Samples came from the ongoing ImmuneRACE study (first 160 participants) plus 1,254 subjects from 6 global collaborators. Sample metadata almost always included a de-identified subject ID, COVID-19 status, age in years and sex. HLA class I and class II types, where available, came from metadata supplied by the sample provider rather than from assay-based typing. Overall results and qualifications from the work: Clinical and demographic metadata were provided uncurated, with the amount varying by source and participant.

The CDR3 measures 16 amino acids from cysteine to phenylalanine. Just the 48-base CDR3 DNA is kept, in frame starting at base 1. CDR1 and CDR2, looked up from the germline V gene (reference sequence), are DFQATT and SNEGSKA. V is cut by 3 bases and J by 2 bases, and the space between the germline ends is 17 bases. TCRbeta CDR3 regions were amplified from genomic DNA by means of the immunoSEQ Assay, a bias-controlled multiplex PCR. The authors' pipeline ran thus. Nucleated cell counts per sample were estimated from amplification of reference gene primers within the assay. Sequence reads were collapsed and filtered to measure the absolute abundance of every unique TCRbeta CDR3 rearrangement. For each sample, productive Simpson clonality was calculated by taking the square root of Simpson's diversity index across productive rearrangements. Held by TCRdb, this immuneACCESS table contains in-frame sequences only and omits some clones. Under half of the omission traces to an unresolved V gene where checked; the cause of the rest is unknown. That table furnishes V, J and clone size, whereas the DNA furnished D and trimming. For this sample there are approximately 210,000 clones; 81% appear just once. Around 9% of the sample lies in the top ten.

Participants in the prospective study were enrolled through a virtual design, were aged about 18 to 100 years, and lived in some 24 United States geographic areas. In the prospective study, participants were assigned to cohorts based on the clinical history participants reported in a screening survey and a study questionnaire. In the prospective study, mobile phlebotomists collected whole blood, serum and a nasopharyngeal or oropharyngeal swab from each participant. Participants in the prospective study had the option to provide additional blood draws and questionnaires over a roughly two-month period. Blood samples from the prospective study were shipped frozen or at room temperature prior to DNA extraction.

The TCR sequence derives from a woman between 45 and 65 years old with acute COVID-19. The sample consisted of PBMCs or T cells enriched from blood (not recorded which). This sequence uses TRBV20-1 and TRBJ1-5, with a weak D call of TRBD1 (5 bases match). The CDR3 protein sequence reads: CSASRGEGARNQPQHF. The DNA is as follows: TGCAGTGCTAGTCGGGGGGAAGGGGCCCGCAATCAGCCCCAGCATTTT.